The rows below give T cell receptor beta chains drawn from one sample of a study of cytomegalovirus exposure and HLA in healthy donors. Generated by immunoSEQ multiplex PCR, the TCRdb table keeps only in-frame clones and is missing some. The ten most abundant clones cover 3.5% to 4.5% of a sample with about 75,000 clones. The specimen sequenced was PBMCs. Every receptor here comes from a young man in good health and CMV-seropositive. CDR3s include the opening cysteine and the closing phenylalanine or tryptophan.

V gene	J gene	CDR3 length	CDR3 protein
TRBV9	TRBJ2-3	12	CASSLRTDTQYF
TRBV7-9	TRBJ2-1	17	CASSSTIAVSSYNEQFF
TRBV4-1	TRBJ2-1	16	CASSQIRTGLGNEQFF
TRBV7-8	TRBJ2-7	13	CASSLDRRYEQYF
TRBV28	TRBJ2-6	16	CASRTHSSGGANVLTF
TRBV2	TRBJ1-2	16	CASSDSQQGAVYGYTF
TRBV5-6	TRBJ1-2	12	CASSSQGYGYTF
TRBV5-8	TRBJ1-6	16	CASSLGPMGRNSPLHF
TRBV30	TRBJ1-5	13	CAWSGTGNQPQHF
TRBV5-1	TRBJ2-7	13	CASSFAGGYEQYF
TRBV6-5	TRBJ2-5	14	CASHPQRSQETQYF
TRBV7-9	TRBJ2-1	16	CASSGEYSSLYNEQFF
TRBV15	TRBJ1-5	15	CATSRDGNSNQPQHF
TRBV1	TRBJ1-4	19	CTSSQRRKHSTGRDEKLFF
TRBV6-4	TRBJ2-1	13	CVSSGTGKNEQFF
TRBV5-1	TRBJ2-7	12	CASSFQGVEQYF
TRBV6-4	TRBJ1-2	15	CASSEGQGALGGYTF
TRBV5-1	TRBJ2-7	15	CASSLGQGRAHEQYF
TRBV5-1	TRBJ2-5	15	CASSLVPAGVETQYF
TRBV5-4	TRBJ1-2	15	CASSFLGRTNYGYTF
TRBV6-1	TRBJ2-7	13	CASIGGGVHEQYF
TRBV15	TRBJ1-5	14	CATSISRGNQPQHF
TRBV6-5	TRBJ2-2	15	CASSWTSANTGELFF
TRBV19	TRBJ1-5	14	CASRGQGSNQPQHF
TRBV6-1	TRBJ2-2	15	CASGRSWTNTGELFF
TRBV28	TRBJ2-1	15	CASSKTKLSYNEQFF
TRBV11-3	TRBJ2-1	14	CASRLSAGAAEQFF
TRBV9	TRBJ2-7	15	CASSVAGGGPYEQYF
TRBV28	TRBJ2-1	10	CATQYNEQFF
TRBV6-1	TRBJ1-5	16	CASSERTGTGNQPQHF
TRBV5-1	TRBJ2-2	16	CATGGLAGANTGELFF
TRBV19	TRBJ2-7	15	CASSASSGEAYKQYF
TRBV6-1	TRBJ1-1	14	CASSSGGESTEAFF
TRBV19	TRBJ2-5	15	CASSMGQGTGGTQYF
TRBV5-1	TRBJ2-7	15	CASSGLAGTAYEQYF
TRBV6-5	TRBJ2-7	13	CASSYSERNEQYF
TRBV18	TRBJ1-2	16	CASSGQPTQANYGYTF
TRBV14	TRBJ1-2	14	CASSPGTPNYGYTF
TRBV28	TRBJ2-7	15	CASSLLTGGPYEQYF
TRBV28	TRBJ2-3	17	CASLIAGLPSGTDTQYF
TRBV9	TRBJ1-5	14	CASSARGGDQPQHF
TRBV9	TRBJ2-2	14	CASSVAPGHKELFF
TRBV5-1	TRBJ2-5	15	CASSFRQGRRETQYF
TRBV2	TRBJ2-7	17	CASSGGLRLSRSYEQYF
TRBV2	TRBJ2-1	14	CASTRYPPYDEQFF
TRBV6-5	TRBJ1-5	14	CASGTGTGNQPQHF
TRBV30	TRBJ2-5	14	CASQGTPVQETQYF
TRBV12-5	TRBJ2-1	17	CASGLVHGLAGRDEQFF
TRBV7-3	TRBJ2-3	16	CASSWTGSGVADTQYF
TRBV21-1	TRBJ2-2	20	CASSKAQSGGLSGTLGELFF
TRBV7-8	TRBJ2-2	12	CASSLSHGELFF
TRBV10-2	TRBJ1-2	10	CAIRRGGYTF
TRBV7-9	TRBJ2-7	14	CASSFREGDYEQYF
TRBV30	TRBJ1-3	14	CAWANGMAGNTIYF
TRBV5-4	TRBJ2-7	16	CASSPSGSLRFYEQYF